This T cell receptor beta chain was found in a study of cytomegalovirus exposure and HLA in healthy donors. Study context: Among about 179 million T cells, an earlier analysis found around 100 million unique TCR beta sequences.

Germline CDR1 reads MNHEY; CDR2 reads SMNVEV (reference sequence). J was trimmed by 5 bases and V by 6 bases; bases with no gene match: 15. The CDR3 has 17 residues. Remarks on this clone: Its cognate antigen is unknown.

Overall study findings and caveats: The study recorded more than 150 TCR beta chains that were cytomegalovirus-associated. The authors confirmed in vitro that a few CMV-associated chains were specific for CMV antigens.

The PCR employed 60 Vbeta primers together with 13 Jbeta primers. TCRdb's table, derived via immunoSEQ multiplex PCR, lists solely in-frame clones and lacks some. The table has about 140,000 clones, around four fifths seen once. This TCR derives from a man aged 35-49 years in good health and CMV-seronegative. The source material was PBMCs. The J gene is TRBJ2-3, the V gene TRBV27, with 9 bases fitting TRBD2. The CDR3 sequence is CASSTLLGREGIDTQYF. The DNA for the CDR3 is TGTGCCAGCAGCACCCTCCTTGGGCGGGAGGGTATAGATACGCAGTATTTT.